This TCR beta chain was sequenced in a study of T cells of healthy individuals listed by TCRdb under 2018. Library preparation used 5' RACE. The instrument given in TCRdb is Illumina MiSeq. Starting from the raw public reads, TCRdb applied fastp trimming at Q25, assembled clones with MiXCR and retained in-frame beta chains. Each CDR3 protein gets just one entry, which takes the most common genes and DNA from the rows behind it. In this sample the table shows some 85,000 distinct CDR3 sequences, roughly 5% of which occur a single time. Around 7.6% of the sample goes to the ten largest clones. The CDR3 covers 15 residues, taking in both the cysteine and the phenylalanine. The kept DNA is CDR3 alone, 45 bases in frame from the first base. Between the V and J ends, shortened by 3 bases and 6 bases respectively, the junction contains 14 bases. Reading the germline V gene gives CDR1 MGHRA and CDR2 YSYEKL.

In this sample, this clonotype turned up a few times. Its antigen is unknown. Qualities for individual bases were not recorded, and no much larger clone is one base off. This receptor was taken from a female donor in good health. The receptor chain draws on TRBV4-1 and TRBJ2-2; the D gene remains uncertain. The DNA sequence is given as TGCGCCAGCAGCCAGCCGGGTCGATGGCCCGGGGAGCTGTTTTTT. This translates into CASSQPGRWPGELFF.